This TCR beta chain was obtained from a study of response to subunit inactivated influenza vaccine. Study-level findings and limits: Authors suggested few new T cells are recruited by each seasonal influenza vaccination.

Via MiXCR, TCRdb re-called the RT-PCR reads, giving one row per CDR3 protein. The table lists about 620,000 distinct CDR3 sequences, around 11% of them singletons, with roughly 10% in the top ten. Comment on this clonotype: The antigen is not known. Relative to the germline gene, one junction end is altered; a read error may explain this.

Sequenced material: PBMCs from blood, taken on the day of vaccination. The source of this sequence is a man aged 50-59 years who received an inactivated influenza vaccine.

The DNA for the CDR3 is TGTGCCAGCATCCGGGATTCCGGGCTCCAGGGTCGGTCGGATTTT. Translated, it gives CASIRDSGLQGRSDF. V gene TRBV7-2 combines with J gene TRBJ2-3; D tentatively reads TRBD1 or TRBD2 (5 bases each). The germline V gene encodes CDR1 SGHTA and CDR2 FQGNSA. The CDR3 is 15 amino acids.